These 30 T cell receptor beta chains were all obtained from the same sample, sequenced in a study of cytomegalovirus exposure and HLA in healthy donors. With 60 Vbeta and 13 Jbeta primers, the PCR was carried out. Profiling relied on immunoSEQ multiplex PCR, and the TCRdb table lists in-frame clones only, not all of them. The sample has about 180,000 clones, over 75% seen once. Input material: PBMCs. These receptors were collected from a woman between 45 and 60 years old in good health and CMV-seronegative.

The chain couples TRBV7-2 to TRBJ2-7, with TRBD1 matching 11 bases. This CDR3 has 15 amino acids. Germline V CDR1 and CDR2: SGHTA, FQGNSA. With V trimmed by 0 bases and J by 4 bases, 2 bases remained unmatched. The CDR3, as DNA: TGTGCCAGCAGCTTAGCGGGACAGGGGGAGTACGAGCAGTACTTC. This gives the protein CASSLAGQGEYEQYF.

The V call is TRBV5-4, the J call TRBJ1-1; 8 bases match TRBD1. The CDR3 consists of 18 residues. CDR1 and CDR2 (germline): SGHNT, YYREEE (reference sequence). The ends lost 3 bases at V and 1 base at J; junction bases unmatched: 14. CDR3 sequence reads: CASSSPDRGRGENTEAFF. CDR3 DNA: TGTGCCAGCAGCTCACCTGACAGGGGCCGCGGAGAGAACACTGAAGCTTTCTTT.

The chain couples TRBV4-1 to TRBJ2-7; D unclear. CDR3 length equals 14 residues. The V gene's germline CDR1 is MGHRA and CDR2 YSYEKL. V lost 1 base and J lost 2, with 9 bases in between. The CDR3 DNA reads TGCGCCAGCAGCCAAGTGGGCAAGACCTACGAGCAGTACTTC. This translates into CASSQVGKTYEQYF.

The chain carries TRBV5-8 and TRBJ2-1; 8 bases match TRBD2. The germline V gene has CDR1 SGHTS and CDR2 YDEGEE. Losses at the gene ends were 1 base for V and 10 bases for J; bases not matched to a gene: 16. The CDR3 is made up of 17 amino acids. CDR3 amino acids: CASSLLRGAGVGLEQFF. In DNA, the CDR3 is TGTGCCAGCAGCTTGCTCAGGGGAGCGGGAGTAGGTTTGGAGCAGTTCTTC.

This chain links TRBV7-2 with TRBJ1-5; 9 bases agree with TRBD1. After removal of 1 base from V and 7 bases from J, the junction contained 8 bases not matched to a gene. Germline V gives CDR1 SGHTA, CDR2 FQGNSA. The CDR3 consists of 16 residues. CDR3 coding DNA: TGTGCCAGCAGCTTAGGGGCGACAGGGGGTACACAGCCCCAGCATTTT. It encodes CASSLGATGGTQPQHF.

The chain has TRBV28 and TRBJ2-5; D tentatively reads TRBD1 or TRBD2 (6 bases each). The DNA matches TRBJ2-7 better at its end, which makes the J call doubtful. Looked up from germline, CDR1 is MDHEN and CDR2 is SYDVKM. This CDR3 has 12 amino acids. The CDR3 DNA reads TGTGCCAGTTACGGAGGGGGCTACGAGCAGTACTTC. It specifies CASYGGGYEQYF.

V is TRBV27 and J is TRBJ2-5, with a possible D match to TRBD1 (6 bases). With the DNA end fitting TRBJ2-7 better, the J assignment may be wrong. Germline V lookup: CDR1 MNHEY, CDR2 SMNVEV (reference sequence). The CDR3 is made up of 15 amino acids. Here the CDR3 reads CASSLGWDKPYEQYF. CDR3 DNA: TGTGCCAGCAGTTTGGGTTGGGACAAACCCTACGAGCAGTACTTC.

The chain is built from TRBV2 and TRBJ2-7, with TRBD1 matching 9 bases. CDR3 size: 15 residues. Trimming took 4 bases from V and 5 from J; bases not matched to a gene: 9. Germline V lookup: CDR1 SNHLY, CDR2 FYNNEI. The CDR3 loop reads CASSATWTGVNEQYF. The CDR3 region has the DNA TGTGCCAGCAGTGCTACGTGGACAGGGGTCAACGAGCAGTACTTC. The complete variable domain, with remaining parts taken from reference TRBV2 and TRBJ2-7, reads EPEVTQTPSHQVTQMGQEVILRCVPISNHLYFYWYRQILGQKVEFLVSFYNNEISEKSEIFDDQFSVERPDGSNFTLKIRSTKLEDSAMYFCASSATWTGVNEQYFGPGTRLTVT.

V is TRBV5-1 and J is TRBJ2-1; perhaps TRBD2 as D (6 bases). This CDR3 spans 15 amino acids. V was trimmed by 0 bases and J by 2 bases, leaving 9 bases between them. Germline CDR1 reads SGHRS; CDR2 reads YFSETQ. The CDR3 is CASSLGSGAYNEQFF. CDR3 nucleotides: TGCGCCAGCAGCTTGGGTAGCGGAGCCTACAATGAGCAGTTCTTC.

The genes are TRBV15 and TRBJ2-7; possibly TRBD1 for D (5 bases). V was clipped by 7 bases and J by 5 bases, with 21 bases between them. Germline values: CDR1 LNHNV, CDR2 YYDKDF (reference sequence). The length of the CDR3 is 15 residues. As DNA, the CDR3 is TGTGCCACCATCGTGCTTAGGGGTTGGTGGCACGAGCAGTACTTC. This codes for CATIVLRGWWHEQYF.

The rearrangement joins TRBV28 to TRBJ1-2; 8 nucleotides match TRBD1. The CDR3 is 14 residues long. V lost 2 bases and J lost 5; bases outside the gene matches: 4. Looked up from germline, CDR1 is MDHEN and CDR2 is SYDVKM. CDR3 in amino acids: CASSLTGGVYGYTF. The CDR3 DNA follows: TGTGCCAGCAGTTTAACAGGGGGTGTGTATGGCTACACCTTC.

V usage is TRBV27 and J usage is TRBJ2-5; D may be TRBD2 (5 bases). The DNA matches TRBJ2-7 better at its end, which makes the J call doubtful. Germline V gene sequence: CDR1 MNHEY, CDR2 SMNVEV (reference sequence). CDR3 size: 14 residues. Written as DNA, the CDR3 is TGTGCCAGCAGTTTCTATCCGGGATTTTACGAGCAGTACTTC. This translates into CASSFYPGFYEQYF.

In its sample, this clone was seen once. V is TRBV5-1 and J is TRBJ2-5; 9 bases map to TRBD1. The J call may be in error: the DNA end matches TRBJ2-7 better. The CDR3 contains 14 residues. Per the germline V gene, CDR1 is SGHRS and CDR2 is YFSETQ. CDR3 sequence reads: CASRTRDRDHEQYF. The DNA of the CDR3 is TGCGCCAGCAGAACCCGGGACAGGGATCACGAGCAGTACTTC.

The rearrangement joins TRBV7-6 to TRBJ1-5; 8 nucleotides agree with TRBD1. J gave up 3 bases and V 4 bases, and 20 bases lay outside the gene matches. The CDR3 runs 20 residues. CDR1 and CDR2 (germline): SGHVS, FNYEAQ. The CDR3 nucleotides read TGTGCCAGCAGCTACGACCCGAATTTTAGAGGACAGGGCTTCAATCAGCCCCAGCATTTT. It encodes CASSYDPNFRGQGFNQPQHF.

J is TRBJ2-2 and V is TRBV2, with TRBD1 matching over 7 bases. CDR3 size: 15 residues. Germline lookup yields CDR1 SNHLY and CDR2 FYNNEI. The V segment lost 7 bases and the J segment 1 base; nucleotides outside the gene matches: 6. The CDR3 is CASTSDRMNTGELFF. The CDR3 DNA is TGTGCCAGCACTTCGGACAGGATGAACACCGGGGAGCTGTTTTTT.

The rearrangement joins TRBV2 to TRBJ2-3, with 10 bases lining up with TRBD2. This CDR3 region has 14 residues. Germline CDR1 SNHLY, CDR2 FYNNEI. V was pared by 9 bases and J by 7 bases, with 10 bases of the junction left unmatched. CDR3 protein: CASRIAGGKYTQYF. The DNA of the CDR3 is TGTGCCAGTCGGATAGCGGGGGGCAAGTATACGCAGTATTTT.

This chain uses TRBV11-2 with TRBJ2-6; 11 bases map to TRBD1. The CDR3 is 19 residues long. Germline trimming cut 2 bases from V and 3 bases from J; bases unmatched to any gene: 9. The germline CDR1 and CDR2 sequences are SGHAT and FQNNGV. This chain's CDR3 is CASSLRPGQGASGANVLTF. The CDR3 DNA is TGTGCCAGCAGCTTAAGGCCCGGACAGGGGGCTAGTGGGGCCAACGTCCTGACTTTC.

This rearrangement joins TRBV4-3 to TRBJ2-7; 7 nucleotides agree with TRBD1. Germline V gene sequence: CDR1 LGHNA, CDR2 YSLEER. The CDR3 sequence is 15 residues long. V shed 0 bases and J 8 bases; nucleotides not matched to a gene: 10. The CDR3 region is CASSQDKARGLKQYF. CDR3 coding DNA: TGCGCCAGCAGCCAAGATAAGGCTAGGGGGCTGAAGCAGTACTTC.

The rearrangement links TRBV18 to TRBJ2-5; weak D call: TRBD2 (5 bases). CDR1 KGHSH and CDR2 LQKENI come from the germline V gene. Trimming left V 0 bases short and J 5 bases short, with 10 bases between. CDR3 length: 14 residues. In DNA form, the CDR3 reads TGTGCCAGCTCACCACCCGCGGGCGGGGAGACCCAGTACTTC. This codes for CASSPPAGGETQYF.

The chain has TRBV28 and TRBJ1-1, with 7 nucleotides matching TRBD1. There are 13 residues in the CDR3. V lost 10 bases and J lost 4; bases outside the gene matches: 9. Germline V gene lookup returns CDR1 MDHEN and CDR2 SYDVKM. CDR3 sequence reads: CATKTGVGTEAFF. DNA for the CDR3: TGTGCCACCAAAACAGGGGTCGGCACTGAAGCTTTCTTT.

This clone was seen a few times. This rearrangement joins TRBV28 to TRBJ1-1; 10 bases match TRBD1. The CDR3 length is 15 residues. Trimming took 4 bases from V and 3 from J; bases not matched to a gene: 5. Germline CDR1 MDHEN, CDR2 SYDVKM. In nucleotides, the CDR3 is TGTGCCAGCAGTTCCCGGGACAGGGGTTACACTGAAGCTTTCTTT. Translated: CASSSRDRGYTEAFF.

The genes are TRBV7-9 and TRBJ2-1; a possible D gene is TRBD2 (6 bases). The CDR3 contains 15 residues. Germline loops: CDR1 SEHNR, CDR2 FQNEAQ (reference sequence). V lost 5 bases to trimming and J lost 0 bases, with 11 bases between them. This CDR3 reads CASSPGGVSYNEQFF. For the CDR3, the DNA is TGTGCCAGCAGCCCAGGAGGGGTCTCCTACAATGAGCAGTTCTTC.

This chain links TRBV19 with TRBJ1-1, with TRBD1 as a possible D gene (5 bases). The CDR3 loop spans 15 amino acids. Germline CDR1 reads LNHDA; CDR2 reads SQIVND (reference sequence). V lost 5 bases and J lost 0, with 13 bases in between. The DNA of the CDR3 is TGTGCCAGTAGTGCACAGGCGGAGATGAACACTGAAGCTTTCTTT. This codes for CASSAQAEMNTEAFF.

The V gene is TRBV28, the J gene TRBJ1-4, with D possibly matching TRBD1 (6 bases). The CDR3 extends over 14 amino acids. V was pared by 6 bases and J by 2 bases, with 10 bases between. Germline V CDR1 and CDR2: MDHEN, SYDVKM. CDR3 loop: CASRNQGTNEKLFF. The CDR3 DNA reads as TGTGCCAGCAGGAACCAGGGGACTAATGAAAAACTGTTTTTT.

The genes are TRBV5-1 and TRBJ2-3, with D perhaps matching TRBD2 (5 bases). In germline, CDR1 is SGHRS, CDR2 YFSETQ. The V gene lost 4 bases and the J gene lost 4 bases, with 16 bases spanning the gap. This CDR3 is built from 15 residues. CDR3 sequence reads: CASSVGHEGPDTQYF. For the CDR3, the DNA is TGCGCCAGCAGCGTGGGCCATGAGGGCCCAGATACGCAGTATTTT.

The chain links TRBV2 to TRBJ2-7; 9 nucleotides match TRBD2. CDR1 and CDR2 from the germline V gene are SNHLY and FYNNEI. The CDR3 is 13 amino acids. With 8 bases clipped from V and 1 base from J, the junction kept 3 bases outside the gene matches. CDR3 region: CASFSGGSYEQYF. As DNA, the CDR3 is TGTGCCAGCTTTAGCGGGGGATCCTACGAGCAGTACTTC.

This chain connects TRBV15 to TRBJ2-2; 12 nucleotides line up with TRBD1. The CDR3 has 17 amino acids. CDR1 and CDR2 from the germline V gene are LNHNV and YYDKDF (reference sequence). V shed 1 base and J 7 bases; nucleotides not matched to a gene: 7. The CDR3 reads CATSRAVGTGGFGELFF. The CDR3 DNA reads as TGTGCCACCAGCAGAGCGGTTGGGACAGGGGGCTTCGGGGAGCTGTTTTTT.

The rearrangement joins TRBV5-4 to TRBJ2-1; 9 nucleotides agree with TRBD2. Trimming cost V 4 bases and J 1 base; bases outside gene matches: 9. Germline lookup yields CDR1 SGHNT and CDR2 YYREEE (reference sequence). This CDR3 region has 17 residues. CDR3 nucleotide sequence: TGTGCCAGCAGCGCGGGGGGGGTAGCACGATCCTACAATGAGCAGTTCTTC. Residues: CASSAGGVARSYNEQFF.

The chain combines TRBV18 with TRBJ1-1; TRBD1 matches 9 bases. Germline loops: CDR1 KGHSH, CDR2 LQKENI. V shed 5 bases and J 4 bases; nucleotides not matched to a gene: 2. This CDR3 region has 13 residues. The CDR3 coding sequence is TGTGCCAGCTCAGCGACAGGGGGCACTGAAGCTTTCTTT. Translation gives CASSATGGTEAFF.

This rearrangement joins TRBV2 to TRBJ1-5, with 9 bases fitting TRBD1. The CDR3 consists of 13 residues. Germline V gene lookup returns CDR1 SNHLY and CDR2 FYNNEI. V trimming: 7 bases; J trimming: 6 bases; junction bases outside the gene matches: 4. The chain's CDR3 is CASKGQGGQPQHF. CDR3 DNA: TGTGCCAGCAAGGGACAGGGTGGTCAGCCCCAGCATTTT. The variable domain in full, with the rest retrieved from reference TRBV2 and TRBJ1-5, is EPEVTQTPSHQVTQMGQEVILRCVPISNHLYFYWYRQILGQKVEFLVSFYNNEISEKSEIFDDQFSVERPDGSNFTLKIRSTKLEDSAMYFCASKGQGGQPQHFGDGTRLSIL.